This TCR beta chain was found in a study of blood T cell repertoires in COVID-19 (TCRdb year 2020). At the level of the whole study: The collaborator samples originated in the United States, Italy and Spain and spanned the acute and convalescent phases of COVID-19. The material from the prospective study consisted of cDNA or gDNA derived from T cells, B-cell-depleted T cells, or PBMCs. The dataset comprised deeply sampled blood TCRbeta repertoires from subjects exposed to, actively infected with, or recovered from COVID-19. The repertoires were released in a freely available public database meant as a resource for research on the immune response to SARS-CoV-2. Samples were obtained from the ongoing ImmuneRACE study (first 160 participants) and from 1,254 subjects provided by 6 global collaborators. A de-identified subject ID, COVID-19 status, age in years and sex were almost always included in the sample metadata. Where available, HLA class I and class II types were taken from metadata supplied by the sample provider and were not determined by assay-based typing.

The collaborating institutions used their own protocols to collect whole blood in K2EDTA tubes. For TCRbeta analysis, collaborators shipped samples as frozen whole blood, isolated PBMCs, or DNA extracted from either of those sample types. Results and caveats for the whole study, not just this receptor: The quantity of clinical and demographic metadata differed by source and by participant and was supplied without curation.

The CDR3 runs 15 amino acids, cysteine and phenylalanine included. Only the CDR3 DNA is retained, 45 bases long and in frame from the first base. V and J are trimmed by 5 bases and 8 bases, and the gene matches miss 9 bases of the junction. As encoded in the germline V gene, CDR1 is MNHEY while CDR2 is SVGAGI. As concerns this clone: The target of this receptor is not known. It has no much larger one-base neighbor in the sample; base qualities were not kept.

TCRbeta CDR3 regions were amplified from genomic DNA using the immunoSEQ Assay, a bias-controlled multiplex PCR. Under the source paper's analysis protocol: The number of nucleated cells in each sample was estimated by amplification of reference gene primers within the assay. To quantify the absolute abundance of each unique TCRbeta CDR3 rearrangement, sequence reads were collapsed and filtered. Productive Simpson clonality was computed per sample as the square root of Simpson's diversity index over productive rearrangements. As stored in TCRdb, this immuneACCESS dataset retains in-frame rearrangements with V and J assigned. A fraction of the clones does not appear; measured against another copy, unresolved V genes explain less than half of the discrepancy, and the remainder lacks a known reason. The V and J calls and clone size are taken from that table; D and trimming were inferred from the DNA. In all, the sample holds about 180,000 clones, and 70% to 90% of those were seen once. The ten largest clones capture 10% to 11% of the sample.

The TCR originated in a human donor with active or convalescent COVID-19. The donor label of this sample is uncertain. The V and J segments used are TRBV6-5 and TRBJ1-4, with TRBD1 identical over 9 junction bases. The sequenced material came from peripheral blood. In nucleotides, the sequence is TGTGCCAGCAGTCTAGAGGACAGGGGATACGAAAAACTGTTTTTT. This gives the protein CASSLEDRGYEKLFF.